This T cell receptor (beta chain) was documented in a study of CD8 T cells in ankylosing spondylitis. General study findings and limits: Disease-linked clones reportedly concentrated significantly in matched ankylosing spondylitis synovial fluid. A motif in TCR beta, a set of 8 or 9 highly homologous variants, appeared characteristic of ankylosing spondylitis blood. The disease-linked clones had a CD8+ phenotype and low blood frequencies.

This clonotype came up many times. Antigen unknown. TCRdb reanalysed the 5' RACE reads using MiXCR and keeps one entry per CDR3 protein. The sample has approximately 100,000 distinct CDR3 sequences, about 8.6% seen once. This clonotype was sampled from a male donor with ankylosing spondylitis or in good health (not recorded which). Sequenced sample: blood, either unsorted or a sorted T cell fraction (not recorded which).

Here the CDR3 DNA reads TGTGCCAGCACCCTGGACAGGGCTAATCAGCCCCAGCATTTT. Residues: CASTLDRANQPQHF. The chain is built from TRBV2 and TRBJ1-5, with 8 bases that match TRBD1. The CDR3 has 14 residues. Germline V lookup: CDR1 SNHLY, CDR2 FYNNEI. The ends lost 7 bases at V and 4 bases at J; junction bases unmatched: 6.